This T cell receptor (beta chain) was captured in a study of blood T cell repertoires in COVID-19. TCRdb's table, derived via immunoSEQ multiplex PCR, lists solely in-frame clones and lacks some. Of 200,000 to 300,000 clones in the sample, around 86% are singletons; the top ten hold around 1.7%. The CDR3 covers 14 residues. V lost 5 bases to trimming and J lost 4 bases, with 13 bases between them. Germline V CDR1 and CDR2: MNHEY, SVGAGI. Sequencing was done on a sample of peripheral blood. This chain connects TRBV6-5 to TRBJ2-3, with D unclear. The sequence was obtained from an older woman who had recovered from COVID-19. The CDR3 DNA reads as TGTGCCAGCAGTATTGGGCCTTTTTCAGATACGCAGTATTTT. This sequence encodes CASSIGPFSDTQYF.